The 8 T cell receptor beta chains in this list originate from one sample, sequenced in a study of cytomegalovirus exposure and HLA in healthy donors. PCR used 60 Vbeta primers and 13 Jbeta primers. Sequencing was performed with immunoSEQ multiplex PCR; in TCRdb, only in-frame clones are kept and a portion is missing. The table records over 150,000 clones, around 75% of them present only once. Material for sequencing was PBMCs. These TCRs come from a man between 25 and 39 years old in good health and CMV-seropositive.

This sequence joins TRBV7-8 and TRBJ1-2; 8 bases align to TRBD1. Germline lookup yields CDR1 SGHVS and CDR2 FQNEAQ. J lost 6 bases, V lost 5 bases, and 5 bases had no gene match. The CDR3 runs to 13 residues. The CDR3 loop reads CASSPDRGHGYTF. CDR3 in DNA: TGTGCCAGCAGCCCCGACAGGGGCCATGGCTACACCTTC.

This clone has only one observation. The chain uses TRBV4-1 and TRBJ2-3, with a tentative D call TRBD2 (6 bases). Germline V gene lookup returns CDR1 MGHRA and CDR2 YSYEKL. Between the trimmed V and J ends, which lost 7 bases and 1 base, there was a span of 18 bases. The CDR3 has 16 residues. The CDR3 spells CASMREGPWGTDTQYF. The CDR3 bases are TGCGCCAGCATGCGGGAAGGGCCTTGGGGCACAGATACGCAGTATTTT.

CDR3 in amino acids: CASSEDRRRGGSNTEAFF. For the CDR3, the DNA is TGCGCCAGCAGTGAGGATCGACGTAGGGGAGGATCGAACACTGAAGCTTTCTTT. The V gene is TRBV10-1, the J gene TRBJ1-1; a weak D match, TRBD1 (5 bases). Germline V lookup: CDR1 WNHNN, CDR2 SYGVQD (reference sequence). V lost 2 bases and J 1 base, leaving 20 bases between the germline ends. This CDR3 contains 18 residues.

This chain joins TRBV18 and TRBJ1-1; 7 bases are a match to TRBD1. The CDR3 has 13 amino acids. V was pared by 3 bases and J by 7 bases, with 5 bases of the junction left unmatched. CDR1 and CDR2 from the germline V gene are KGHSH and LQKENI. The CDR3, as DNA: TGTGCCAGCTCACCGAGAGGGGGCGGTGAAGCTTTCTTT. This gives the protein CASSPRGGGEAFF.

This chain links TRBV6-5 with TRBJ2-5, with 10 bases that match TRBD2. The J call is uncertain, as TRBJ2-7 better fits the DNA end. Germline CDR1 reads MNHEY; CDR2 reads SVGAGI. The CDR3 loop spans 14 amino acids. The chain's CDR3 is CASSRGTSVYEQYF. The CDR3 DNA follows: TGTGCCAGCAGTAGGGGGACTAGCGTTTACGAGCAGTACTTC.

This rearrangement joins TRBV15 to TRBJ2-5; the D gene is possibly TRBD2 (5 bases). The CDR3 runs 16 residues. Trimming left V 0 bases short and J 5 bases short, with 16 bases between. The germline V gene encodes CDR1 LNHNV and CDR2 YYDKDF (reference sequence). CDR3 in DNA: TGTGCCACCAGCAGAGATGGAGGAACAGCTAGGGAGACCCAGTACTTC. Protein product: CATSRDGGTARETQYF.

This clone was observed a handful of times. This chain links TRBV7-2 with TRBJ1-5, with a weak D call TRBD1 (6 bases). The length of the CDR3 is 14 residues. V lost 5 bases and J 5 bases, leaving 13 bases between the germline ends. Germline CDR1 SGHTA, CDR2 FQGNSA. This CDR3 is CASSLRQAYQPQHF. In DNA, the CDR3 is TGTGCCAGCAGCCTAAGACAGGCCTATCAGCCCCAGCATTTT.

This clone was seen just once. The genes are TRBV5-1 and TRBJ1-2; 10 nucleotides agree with TRBD1. The V gene's germline CDR1 is SGHRS and CDR2 YFSETQ. The CDR3 extends over 18 amino acids. Germline trimming cut 4 bases from V and 3 bases from J; bases unmatched to any gene: 15. In DNA, the CDR3 is TGCGCCAGCAGCCGAATCCCGGGACAGGGGCTCTCCCACTATGGCTACACCTTC. Protein sequence: CASSRIPGQGLSHYGYTF.